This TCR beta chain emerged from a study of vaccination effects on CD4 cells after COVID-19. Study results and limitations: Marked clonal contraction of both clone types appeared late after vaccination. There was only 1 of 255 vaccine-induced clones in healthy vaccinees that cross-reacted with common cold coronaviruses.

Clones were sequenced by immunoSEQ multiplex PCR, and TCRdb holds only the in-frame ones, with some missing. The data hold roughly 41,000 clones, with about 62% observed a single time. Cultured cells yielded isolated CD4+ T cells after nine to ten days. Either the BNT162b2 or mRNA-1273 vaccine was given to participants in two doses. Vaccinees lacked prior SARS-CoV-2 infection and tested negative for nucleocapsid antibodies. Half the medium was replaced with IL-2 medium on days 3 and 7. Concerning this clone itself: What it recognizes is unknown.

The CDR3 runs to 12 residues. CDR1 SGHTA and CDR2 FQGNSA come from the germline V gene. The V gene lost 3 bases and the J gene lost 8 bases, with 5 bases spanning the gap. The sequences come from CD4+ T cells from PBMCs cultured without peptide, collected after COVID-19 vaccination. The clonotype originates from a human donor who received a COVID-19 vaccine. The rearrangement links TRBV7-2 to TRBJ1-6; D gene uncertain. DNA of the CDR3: TGTGCCAGCAGCTTTAGGGATTCACCCCTCCACTTT. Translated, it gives CASSFRDSPLHF.